This is a list of T cell receptor beta chains from one sample in a study of cytomegalovirus exposure and HLA in healthy donors. TCRdb's table, derived via immunoSEQ multiplex PCR, lists solely in-frame clones and lacks some. The profile shows around 130,000 clones, just over 70% of them singletons. Specimen: PBMCs. These receptors all stem from a woman between 55 and 75 years old in good health and CMV-seropositive. Each CDR3 is given with its conserved first and last residue. The order of the fields is clone size, V gene, J gene, D gene, CDR3 DNA, CDR3 protein. A D gene is named only where the DNA matches it firmly. Only part of the rows carry a size: once, few, many, or a class if the clone is expanded.

-	TRBV5-1	TRBJ2-3	TRBD2	TGCGCCAGCAGCTTGGCGGGGGGGGCTCTGACAGATACGCAGTATTTT	CASSLAGGALTDTQYF
-	TRBV5-1	TRBJ2-1	-	TGCGCCAGCAGCCTTGGGCCAGCAAACAATGAGCAGTTCTTC	CASSLGPANNEQFF
few	TRBV29-1	TRBJ1-5	TRBD1	TGCAGCGTGGGCGGACAGGATCAGCCCCAGCATTTT	CSVGGQDQPQHF
-	TRBV9	TRBJ1-1	-	TGTGCCAGCAGCGTAGAGGGTGGGGGCGGCACTGAAGCTTTCTTT	CASSVEGGGGTEAFF
-	TRBV9	TRBJ1-1	-	TGTGCCAGCAGCGTAAACCCTCGGCAGGGGCTGAGCACTGAAGCTTTCTTT	CASSVNPRQGLSTEAFF
-	TRBV4-1	TRBJ1-1	TRBD1	TGCGCCAGCAGCCACGGCACGACAGGGGGGTGGACTGAAGCTTTCTTT	CASSHGTTGGWTEAFF
-	TRBV5-6	TRBJ2-7	TRBD1	TGTGCCAGCAGCATACCAGGAAAGGGGGCGCGGTACGAGCAGTACTTC	CASSIPGKGARYEQYF
-	TRBV5-1	TRBJ2-5	-	TGCGCCAGCGGTGCGGGGAGCCAAGAGACCCAGTACTTC	CASGAGSQETQYF
-	TRBV7-7	TRBJ1-1	-	TGTGCTAGCAGCCGGGAGCAGAACACTGAAGCTTTCTTT	CASSREQNTEAFF
-	TRBV18	TRBJ1-5	TRBD1	TGTGCCAGCTCACCGAGCTTGACAGGGTCTTATCAGCCCCAGCATTTT	CASSPSLTGSYQPQHF
-	TRBV5-1	TRBJ2-5	-	TGCGCCAGCACCTGGGCTTACCAAGAGACCCAGTACTTC	CASTWAYQETQYF